This T cell receptor (beta chain) appears in the sequencing data of a study of Graves' ophthalmopathy and Graves' hyperthyroidism. Amplified material comprised TCR beta CDR3 regions derived from RNA transcripts. Second-round multiplex PCR followed a first-round RT-PCR using HTBI primers. TCRdb ran MiXCR on the multiplex PCR reads and lists one entry per CDR3 protein. The table lists about 380,000 distinct CDR3 sequences, approximately 15% of them singletons. At least ten counts were recorded for this clonotype. Its antigen is unknown. Findings and caveats of the study: Separation of ophthalmopathy from stable hyperthyroidism was achieved by a 13-signature model, at approximately 87% sensitivity and around 81% specificity. The study's model predicted ophthalmopathy progression at about 68% sensitivity and approximately 78% specificity.

V lost 6 bases, J lost 2 bases, and 4 bases lay in between. The V gene's germline CDR1 is MNHEY and CDR2 SVGAGI. There are 12 residues in the CDR3. Hyperthyroidism was considered stable when no ophthalmopathy appeared within 18 months of follow-up. The chain links TRBV6-5 to TRBJ2-2; D is undetermined. The receptor was isolated from a woman aged 18-29 years with stable Graves' hyperthyroidism. Sequencing was done on a sample of peripheral blood. The CDR3 region is CASRPNTGELFF. The DNA for the CDR3 is TGTGCCAGCAGGCCTAACACCGGGGAGCTGTTTTTT.